This is a list of T cell receptor beta chains from one sample in a study of siplizumab effects on memory and regulatory T cells. Repertoires were generated with immunoSEQ multiplex PCR, while TCRdb's copy carries only in-frame clones and drops some. The sample has 70,000 or so clones; 91% are singletons. Material: CD8+ T cells sorted from blood. Source of these receptors: a human donor in good health. Both conserved end residues are part of each CDR3. A D gene is named only where the DNA matches it firmly. Clone size is given for some rows only: seen once, a few or many times, or a class if the clone is expanded.

TRBJ2-7 | - | TRBV27 | - | CASSPRQTYEQYF | TGTGCCAGCAGTCCCCGACAGACCTACGAGCAGTACTTC
TRBJ1-1 | TRBD1 | TRBV27 | once | CASSFLGQGSTEAFF | TGTGCCAGCAGTTTCCTCGGACAGGGTAGCACTGAAGCTTTCTTT
TRBJ2-5 | - | TRBV5-4 | - | CASSQGGPETQYF | TGTGCCAGCAGCCAAGGGGGTCCGGAGACCCAGTACTTC
TRBJ2-1 | TRBD2 | TRBV19 | - | CASSILSGGDNEQFF | TGTGCCAGTAGTATCTTGTCGGGGGGGGACAATGAGCAGTTCTTC
TRBJ1-3 | - | TRBV9 | - | CASSVGLGTGNTIYF | TGTGCCAGCAGCGTAGGGCTCGGGACTGGAAACACCATATATTTT
TRBJ1-2 | - | TRBV19 | - | CASSIWGANYGYTF | TGTGCCAGTAGTATATGGGGGGCTAACTATGGCTACACCTTC
TRBJ2-1 | - | TRBV19 | once | CASSILGLNEQFF | TGTGCCAGTAGTATACTCGGACTCAATGAGCAGTTCTTC
TRBJ1-2 | - | TRBV6-6 | - | CASSYNSVYGYTF | TGTGCCAGCAGTTACAACAGCGTCTATGGCTACACCTTC
TRBJ2-7 | - | TRBV27 | - | CASSLRFGYEQYF | TGTGCCAGCAGTTTACGGTTTGGGTACGAGCAGTACTTC
TRBJ2-1 | TRBD2 | TRBV7-3 | - | CASSSSGRGNEQFF | TGTGCCAGCAGCTCTAGCGGACGGGGCAATGAGCAGTTCTTC
TRBJ1-2 | - | TRBV27 | once | CASSYRGGKPTFYGYTF | TGTGCCAGCAGTTACCGGGGAGGGAAACCAACCTTTTATGGCTACACCTTC
TRBJ1-5 | - | TRBV9 | - | CASSQTGDNQPQHF | TGTGCCAGCAGCCAAACAGGAGACAATCAGCCCCAGCATTTT
TRBJ2-7 | - | TRBV5-4 | - | CASSLGWASSYEQYF | TGTGCCAGCAGCTTGGGCTGGGCAAGCTCCTACGAGCAGTACTTC
TRBJ2-7 | TRBD1 | TRBV11-2 | - | CASSLWDSQFYEQYF | TGTGCCAGCAGCCTCTGGGACAGCCAATTCTACGAGCAGTACTTC